What follows are 30 T cell receptor beta chains derived from one specimen sequenced in a study of T cell responses to AZD1222 COVID-19 vaccine. Produced via immunoSEQ multiplex PCR; TCRdb's table is partial and in-frame only. The table includes approximately 97,000 clones, 86% detected once. This material consisted of peripheral blood, taken on day 0 of AZD1222 vaccination. These receptors were taken from an adult in good health.

This chain uses TRBV28 with TRBJ2-2; no reliable D call. V was cut by 2 bases and J by 4 bases, with 11 bases left in between. The CDR3 loop spans 15 amino acids. Per the germline V gene, CDR1 is MDHEN and CDR2 is SYDVKM. The chain's CDR3 is CASSLPDWGTGELFF. The CDR3 bases are TGTGCCAGCAGTTTACCCGACTGGGGCACCGGGGAGCTGTTTTTT.

V and J are TRBV6-1 and TRBJ2-5; no definite D call. Germline loops: CDR1 MNHNS, CDR2 SASEGT. Trimming took 3 bases from V and 5 from J, leaving 4 bases between them. This CDR3 spans 11 amino acids. CDR3 region: CASSDRETQYF. The CDR3 nucleotides are TGTGCCAGCAGTGATCGCGAGACCCAGTACTTC.

The J gene is TRBJ2-4, the V gene TRBV28; the match to TRBD1 covers 10 bases. The germline CDR1 and CDR2 sequences are MDHEN and SYDVKM. Trimming cost V 5 bases and J 4 bases; bases outside gene matches: 8. The length of the CDR3 is 16 residues. The CDR3 region has the DNA TGTGCCAGCAGTACACGGAAGGGACAGGGGAAAAACATTCAGTACTTC. Amino acid sequence: CASSTRKGQGKNIQYF.

The chain joins TRBV6-5 to TRBJ2-7; D may be TRBD1 or TRBD2 (5 bases each). V lost 6 bases, J lost 2 bases, and 8 bases lay in between. The germline CDR1 and CDR2 sequences are MNHEY and SVGAGI. CDR3 length: 12 residues. CDR3 in amino acids: CASSVGPYEQYF. The CDR3, as DNA: TGTGCCAGCAGCGTGGGACCCTACGAGCAGTACTTC.

The CDR3 here is CASRTSGSTDTQYF. The DNA for the CDR3 is TGTGCCAGCAGGACTAGCGGGTCAACAGATACGCAGTATTTT. V is TRBV2 and J is TRBJ2-3, with 10 bases that match TRBD2. The V gene end was trimmed by 6 bases and the J gene end by 3 bases; junction bases not matched to a gene: 3. The CDR3 length is 14 residues. Germline V gives CDR1 SNHLY, CDR2 FYNNEI.

The DNA of the CDR3 is TGTGCCAGCAGGGGGGTGGGTGGCTACACCTTC. Translation gives CASRGVGGYTF. The chain uses TRBV9 and TRBJ1-2, with D perhaps TRBD1 (5 bases). Germline V gives CDR1 SGDLS, CDR2 YYNGEE. This CDR3 comprises 11 residues. The V end lost 5 bases, the J end lost 7 bases, and 9 bases lay between the germline ends.

J is TRBJ1-2 and V is TRBV19; 7 positions agree with TRBD1. Germline V lookup: CDR1 LNHDA, CDR2 SQIVND (reference sequence). The CDR3 covers 14 residues. V was clipped by 7 bases and J by 3 bases; unmatched bases: 8. CDR3 in amino acids: CASTPRDSYYGYTF. The CDR3 DNA follows: TGTGCCAGTACCCCAAGGGACAGTTACTATGGCTACACCTTC.

The genes are TRBV28 and TRBJ1-1; tentatively, D is TRBD1 (5 bases). The V end was cut by 0 bases, the J end by 1 base, with 6 bases between. The CDR3 is made up of 14 amino acids. Germline assignment: CDR1 MDHEN and CDR2 SYDVKM. The DNA of the CDR3 is TGTGCCAGCAGTTTATGGGGGGGGAACACTGAAGCTTTCTTT. Protein product: CASSLWGGNTEAFF.

This clone came up once. V usage is TRBV3-1 (or the pseudogene TRBV3-2) and J usage is TRBJ2-7, with D perhaps TRBD1 or TRBD2 (5 bases each). Trimming took 6 bases from V and 4 from J, leaving 10 bases between them. The length of the CDR3 is 12 residues. Germline V lookup: CDR1 LGHDT, CDR2 YNNKEL (reference sequence). CDR3 nucleotide sequence: TGTGCCAGCAGTCTTGGGGGTTACGAGCAGTACTTC. Its translation is CASSLGGYEQYF.

The chain uses TRBV10-3 and TRBJ2-3; TRBD2 agrees at 16 bases. V lost 3 bases, J lost 7 bases, and 4 bases stayed unmatched. The CDR3 runs to 16 residues. Germline V CDR1 and CDR2: ENHRY, SYGVKD. As DNA, the CDR3 is TGTGCCATCAGTGATGGGACTAGCGGGGGGGCGTATACGCAGTATTTT. Amino acids: CAISDGTSGGAYTQYF.

This rearrangement joins TRBV18 to TRBJ1-3; D is uncertain. Trimming stripped 2 bases from V and 0 bases from J, with 5 bases between. Germline-derived CDR1 and CDR2 are KGHSH and LQKENI. The CDR3 runs 14 residues. CDR3 in amino acids: CASSPGSSGNTIYF. Written as DNA, the CDR3 is TGTGCCAGCTCACCAGGAAGCTCTGGAAACACCATATATTTT. Full variable domain (remainder filled in from reference TRBV18 and TRBJ1-3): NAGVMQNPRHLVRRRGQEARLRCSPMKGHSHVYWYRQLPEEGLKFMVYLQKENIIDESGMPKERFSAEFPKEGPSILRIQQVVRGDSAAYFCASSPGSSGNTIYFGEGSWLTVV.

This clone was counted ten times or more. The rearrangement joins TRBV2 to TRBJ2-2, with TRBD2 identical over 7 bases. Trimming removed 6 bases from V and 5 bases from J; junction bases left unmatched: 9. The germline V gene encodes CDR1 SNHLY and CDR2 FYNNEI. The length of the CDR3 is 15 residues. CDR3 sequence (DNA): TGTGCCAGCAGAGCCGACGGGGGAGGGACCGGGGAGCTGTTTTTT. Its translation: CASRADGGGTGELFF.

This clone was seen once. This chain connects TRBV5-4 to TRBJ2-5, with TRBD1 matching 10 bases. The CDR3 loop spans 16 amino acids. V dropped 1 base and J dropped 5; count of bases not matched to a gene: 8. CDR1 and CDR2 (germline): SGHNT, YYREEE (reference sequence). The CDR3 DNA reads as TGTGCCAGCAGCTTGAAGGTCGGGACAGGGGATGAGACCCAGTACTTC. Translating gives CASSLKVGTGDETQYF.

This clone was recorded at least ten times. The chain employs TRBV7-9 and TRBJ2-5; 11 bases agree with TRBD1. CDR1 and CDR2 from the germline V gene are SEHNR and FQNEAQ (reference sequence). CDR3 length equals 14 residues. Losses at the gene ends were 4 bases for V and 5 bases for J; bases not matched to a gene: 3. The CDR3 loop is CASSWTGGGETQYF. CDR3 DNA: TGTGCCAGCAGCTGGACAGGGGGCGGGGAGACCCAGTACTTC.

In DNA form, the CDR3 reads TGTGCCAGCAGTCGGGCACAGGGGCCGTATGGCTACACCTTC. This encodes CASSRAQGPYGYTF. The chain employs TRBV28 and TRBJ1-2; 7 nucleotides agree with TRBD1. CDR1 and CDR2 from the germline V gene are MDHEN and SYDVKM. The CDR3 runs 14 residues. J gave up 5 bases and V 5 bases, and 8 bases lay outside the gene matches.

The chain uses TRBV7-3 and TRBJ2-2; 9 nucleotides match TRBD2. Unmatched junction bases numbered 8, after V lost 3 bases and J lost 6 bases. The CDR3 is 16 amino acids. Germline values: CDR1 SGHTA, CDR2 FQGTGA. The CDR3 reads CASSLLTGTSPGELFF. The CDR3 bases are TGTGCCAGCAGCTTGCTAACCGGGACTAGCCCCGGGGAGCTGTTTTTT. Full variable domain (remainder filled in from reference TRBV7-3 and TRBJ2-2): GAGVSQTPSNKVTEKGKYVELRCDPISGHTALYWYRQSLGQGPEFLIYFQGTGAADDSGLPNDRFFAVRPEGSVSTLKIQRTERGDSAVYLCASSLLTGTSPGELFFGEGSRLTVL.

The CDR3 sequence is CASSDRGQGNSPLHF. The CDR3 DNA follows: TGTGCCAGCAGTGATCGGGGACAGGGCAATTCACCCCTCCACTTT. V gene TRBV2 combines with J gene TRBJ1-6; 9 nucleotides match TRBD1. Germline-derived CDR1 and CDR2 are SNHLY and FYNNEI. The CDR3 has 15 amino acids. V lost 3 bases to trimming and J lost 7 bases; unmatched junction nucleotides: 4.

The rearrangement uses TRBV28 and TRBJ2-7; 11 bases match TRBD2. Looked up from germline, CDR1 is MDHEN and CDR2 is SYDVKM. Trimming at V came to 5 bases and at J to 5 bases, leaving 8 bases not matched to a gene. CDR3 length equals 15 residues. CDR3 DNA: TGTGCCAGCAGTCTAAGACTAGCGGGAACCCACGAGCAGTACTTC. The encoded protein is CASSLRLAGTHEQYF.

The chain employs TRBV28 and TRBJ1-5; possibly TRBD1 for D (6 bases). Germline CDR1 reads MDHEN; CDR2 reads SYDVKM. Trimming took 8 bases from V and 7 from J, leaving 15 bases between them. This CDR3 contains 13 residues. CDR3 sequence: CASQTGLGQPQHF. CDR3 sequence (DNA): TGTGCCAGCCAAACAGGGCTCGGACAGCCCCAGCATTTT.

This CDR3 reads CASSSKEGTLYGYTF. DNA of the CDR3: TGTGCCAGCAGCTCCAAAGAGGGGACACTCTATGGCTACACCTTC. The V call is TRBV7-2, the J call TRBJ1-2, with D maybe TRBD1 (6 bases). CDR1 and CDR2 from the germline V gene are SGHTA and FQGNSA. CDR3 length: 15 residues. V lost 4 bases to trimming and J lost 4 bases, with 16 bases between them.

The chain combines TRBV28 with TRBJ2-7; 8 bases align to TRBD2. There are 10 residues in the CDR3. Germline-derived CDR1 and CDR2 are MDHEN and SYDVKM. The CDR3 sequence is CASGAYEQYF. Written as DNA, the CDR3 is TGTGCTAGCGGGGCCTACGAGCAGTACTTC.

This clone turned up a few times. This chain links TRBV5-1 with TRBJ1-2; D remains ambiguous. V was cut by 4 bases and J by 6 bases, with 19 bases left in between. Germline CDR1 reads SGHRS; CDR2 reads YFSETQ. This CDR3 spans 15 amino acids. CDR3 sequence reads: CASSPWPQGDNGYTF. The CDR3 coding sequence is TGCGCCAGCAGCCCGTGGCCCCAAGGAGATAATGGCTACACCTTC.

The chain recombines TRBV4-2 with TRBJ2-6, with 8 bases aligning to TRBD1. V lost 1 base, J lost 0 bases, and 8 bases stayed unmatched. CDR1 and CDR2 from the germline V gene are LGHNA and YNFKEQ. The CDR3 is 19 amino acids. CDR3: CASSQVAQGVLSGANVLTF. As DNA, the CDR3 is TGTGCCAGCAGCCAAGTGGCACAGGGGGTCCTCTCTGGGGCCAACGTCCTGACTTTC.

This chain connects TRBV11-2 to TRBJ2-7; D remains ambiguous. Deletions cut 1 base from V and 3 bases from J, with 7 bases between. CDR1 and CDR2 (germline): SGHAT, FQNNGV. This CDR3 has 13 residues. The CDR3 sequence: CASSLAGDYEQYF. The CDR3 region has the DNA TGTGCCAGCAGCTTAGCTGGGGACTACGAGCAGTACTTC.

The rearrangement joins TRBV6-4 to TRBJ2-1; 11 positions agree with TRBD2. The germline gives CDR1 MRHNA, CDR2 SNTAGT. This CDR3 is built from 14 residues. V lost 5 bases to trimming and J lost 8 bases; unmatched junction nucleotides: 5. This CDR3 is CASSTSGSGDEQFF. In DNA form, the CDR3 reads TGTGCCAGCAGTACTAGCGGGAGTGGCGATGAGCAGTTCTTC.

CDR3 nucleotide sequence: TGTGCCAGCAGTGAAACCCGAGAGTCACCCCTCCACTTT. It specifies CASSETRESPLHF. This chain uses TRBV6-1 with TRBJ1-6; D unclear. Trimming shortened V by 2 bases and J by 10 bases, and 9 bases separated the two germline ends. This CDR3 is 13 amino acids long. Germline CDR1 reads MNHNS; CDR2 reads SASEGT.

The chain is built from TRBV28 and TRBJ1-2; D might be TRBD1 (5 bases). Germline V gene lookup returns CDR1 MDHEN and CDR2 SYDVKM. The CDR3 runs 15 residues. Trimming left V 0 bases short and J 0 bases short, with 8 bases between. CDR3 loop: CASSLWTASNYGYTF. The CDR3 coding sequence is TGTGCCAGCAGTTTATGGACAGCCTCTAACTATGGCTACACCTTC.

The rearrangement joins TRBV3-1 (or the pseudogene TRBV3-2) to TRBJ1-4, with 11 bases identical to TRBD1. The trim removed 4 bases at V and 5 bases at J, leaving 6 bases unmatched. The CDR3 consists of 16 residues. From germline, CDR1 is LGHDT and CDR2 YNNKEL (reference sequence). CDR3 sequence: CASSPSGTGGNEKLFF. CDR3 sequence (DNA): TGTGCCAGCAGCCCCTCCGGGACAGGGGGGAATGAAAAACTGTTTTTT.

The chain carries TRBV14 and TRBJ1-2; tentatively, D is TRBD1 (5 bases). CDR3 length: 14 residues. V was cut by 2 bases and J by 3 bases, with 10 bases left in between. Per germline, CDR1 SGHDN and CDR2 FVKESK. CDR3 sequence reads: CASSQQGSYYGYTF. CDR3 DNA: TGTGCCAGCAGCCAACAGGGAAGTTACTATGGCTACACCTTC.

The genes are TRBV15 and TRBJ2-1, with D perhaps given as TRBD1 or TRBD2 (5 bases each). Trimming took off 5 bases at V and 6 bases at J, with 8 bases between the two ends. The CDR3 spans 12 residues. From germline, CDR1 is LNHNV and CDR2 YYDKDF (reference sequence). CDR3 nucleotides: TGTGCCACCAGCTTTGGGGGCAATGAGCAGTTCTTC. It specifies CATSFGGNEQFF.